This T cell receptor beta chain was recorded in a study of blood T cell repertoires in COVID-19. Assay: immunoSEQ multiplex PCR; the TCRdb copy retains only in-frame clones and omits some. The sample carries fewer than 400,000 clones, approximately 81% recorded once. The receptor was isolated from a woman aged 25 to 39 who had been exposed to COVID-19. The sequenced material came from PBMCs or T cells enriched from blood (not recorded which).

For the CDR3, the DNA is TGTGCCAGTAGTACTAAGGGACTGACAGGGCACGGCGAGCAGTACTTC. It codes for CASSTKGLTGHGEQYF. The chain has TRBV19 and TRBJ2-7, with D perhaps matching TRBD1 (7 bases). CDR1 is LNHDA and CDR2 is SQIVND in the germline V gene (reference sequence). The CDR3 loop spans 16 amino acids. V was shortened by 4 bases and J by 6 bases, with 22 bases between the two germline ends.